This T cell receptor (beta chain) originates from a study of early T cells in non-severe SARS-CoV-2 infection. Study in general: The authors sequenced bulk RNA from unsorted whole blood, leaving chains unpaired. The study, taken as a whole, reports: Matching results from VDJdb favored anti-spike CD8 responses, leaving private and CD4 specificities undetected.

Each single cDNA molecule received a unique molecular identifier. From the 5' RACE reads, TCRdb called clonotypes with MiXCR, one entry per CDR3 protein. Among 50,000 to 70,000 distinct CDR3 sequences listed, 10% were seen once. This clonotype was observed at least ten times. Its antigen remains unidentified. From germline, CDR1 is SGHRS and CDR2 YFSETQ. J gave up 11 bases and V 3 bases, and 3 bases lay outside the gene matches. The CDR3 has 13 residues. Sequenced material: whole blood. The origin of this receptor is an adult who was a healthcare worker with PCR-confirmed SARS-CoV-2 infection or an uninfected control (not recorded which). The rearrangement links TRBV5-1 to TRBJ2-4, with 12 bases lining up with TRBD2. CDR3 bases: TGCGCCAGCAGCTGGACTAGCGGGGACCTTCAGTACTTC. It codes for CASSWTSGDLQYF.